A single sample is the source of the 11 T cell receptor beta chains below, sequenced in a study of control samples from healthy donors and cancer patients. Assay used: immunoSEQ multiplex PCR; TCRdb lists only in-frame clones, some missing. The sample yields 170,000 or so clones, about 91% seen once. The source material was blood. The source is a woman between 40 and 55 years old in good health.

This clone was detected only once. The chain joins TRBV7-9 to TRBJ1-3, with D hard to call. The CDR3 has 15 residues. The germline gives CDR1 SEHNR, CDR2 FQNEAQ (reference sequence). The V gene lost 3 bases and the J gene lost 4 bases, with 13 bases spanning the gap. The CDR3 bases are TGTGCCAGCAGCTTCGTAAGCGGGCTCGGAAACACCATATATTTT. Amino acids: CASSFVSGLGNTIYF. Based on the CDR3 plus reference TRBV7-9 and TRBJ1-3, the full variable domain is DTGVSQNPRHKITKRGQNVTFRCDPISEHNRLYWYRQTLGQGPEFLTYFQNEAQLEKSRLLSDRFSAERPKGSFSTLEIQRTEQGDSAMYLCASSFVSGLGNTIYFGEGSWLTVV.

The rearrangement joins TRBV5-6 to TRBJ1-2; D call uncertain. V was cut by 1 base and J by 5 bases, with 12 bases left in between. The CDR3 totals 14 residues. CDR1 is SGHDT and CDR2 is YYEEEE in the germline V gene. Here the CDR3 reads CASSLWTSFYGYTF. The CDR3 DNA follows: TGTGCCAGCAGCTTGTGGACTTCCTTTTATGGCTACACCTTC. Filled out from reference TRBV5-6 and TRBJ1-2, the complete variable domain reads DAGVTQSPTHLIKTRGQQVTLRCSPKSGHDTVSWYQQALGQGPQFIFQYYEEEERQRGNFPDRFSGHQFPNYSSELNVNALLLGDSALYLCASSLWTSFYGYTFGSGTRLTVV.

The chain uses TRBV5-1 and TRBJ2-7; 10 nucleotides match TRBD1. V shed 4 bases and J 3 bases; nucleotides not matched to a gene: 10. Germline V CDR1 and CDR2: SGHRS, YFSETQ. The CDR3 length is 16 residues. DNA of the CDR3: TGCGCCAGCAGCAGCCCCGGGACAGGGGCCGACTACGAGCAGTACTTC. This gives the protein CASSSPGTGADYEQYF.

Points on this clone: One end of the junction does not line up with germline, which may come from a read error. This chain connects TRBV6-4 to TRBJ2-7; D possibly corresponds to TRBD2 (6 bases). The germline V gene encodes CDR1 MRHNA and CDR2 SNTAGT. The CDR3 loop spans 13 amino acids. CDR3 region: CASSAGGTYEQYF. DNA for the CDR3: TGTGCCAGTAGTGCCGGCGGGACCTACGAGCAGTACTTC.

The chain uses TRBV6-6 and TRBJ2-3, with D maybe TRBD2 (5 bases). CDR1 and CDR2 (germline): MNHNY, SVGAGI (reference sequence). V lost 4 bases, J lost 0 bases, and 8 bases lay in between. The CDR3 has 14 amino acids. CDR3 protein: CASSSIASTDTQYF. As DNA, the CDR3 is TGTGCCAGCAGTTCCATAGCGAGCACAGATACGCAGTATTTT.

Concerning this clone: Additional DNA sequences in this sample encode the identical CDR3. The rearrangement links TRBV27 to TRBJ2-1; TRBD1 might be the D (6 bases). Germline CDR1 MNHEY, CDR2 SMNVEV (reference sequence). The CDR3 has 14 amino acids. V was pared by 4 bases and J by 4 bases, with 11 bases between. CDR3 loop: CASSSGTFYNEQFF. CDR3 DNA sequence: TGTGCCAGCAGTTCCGGGACATTTTACAATGAGCAGTTCTTC.

The chain carries TRBV27 and TRBJ1-4; D is uncertain. V lost 5 bases and J lost 0, with 10 bases in between. The length of the CDR3 is 15 residues. CDR1 and CDR2 (germline): MNHEY, SMNVEV (reference sequence). DNA of the CDR3: TGTGCCAGCAGTCCCCAGTTTGCAACTAATGAAAAACTGTTTTTT. Its protein product is CASSPQFATNEKLFF.

The CDR3 DNA follows: TGTGCCAGCAGCTTCCAGGGGAACACTGAAGCTTTCTTT. This translates into CASSFQGNTEAFF. The chain combines TRBV13 with TRBJ1-1, with D maybe TRBD1 (5 bases). Germline assignment: CDR1 PRHDT and CDR2 FYEKMQ (reference sequence). The CDR3 covers 13 residues. V was trimmed by 3 bases and J by 1 base, leaving 6 bases between them.

The chain uses TRBV6-6 and TRBJ1-2; D might be TRBD1 (5 bases). The V gene lost 6 bases and the J gene lost 7 bases, with 9 bases spanning the gap. The CDR3 length is 11 residues. The germline V gene encodes CDR1 MNHNY and CDR2 SVGAGI (reference sequence). The CDR3 DNA reads TGTGCCAGCAGACTGGACACTGGCTACACCTTC. Protein: CASRLDTGYTF.

The gene calls are TRBV6-6 and TRBJ1-2; TRBD1 agrees at 10 bases. The V segment lost 6 bases and the J segment 4 bases; nucleotides outside the gene matches: 11. Germline loops: CDR1 MNHNY, CDR2 SVGAGI (reference sequence). The CDR3 is 16 amino acids. The CDR3 DNA is TGTGCCAGCAGCCAGACTGCGGACAGGGGGGGCTATGGCTACACCTTC. Translation gives CASSQTADRGGYGYTF.

This clone appeared a single time. This chain joins TRBV5-1 and TRBJ2-5; TRBD2 aligns across 11 bases. Germline loops: CDR1 SGHRS, CDR2 YFSETQ. This CDR3 has 15 amino acids. The V gene end was trimmed by 4 bases and the J gene end by 3 bases; junction bases not matched to a gene: 5. CDR3 nucleotides: TGCGCCAGCAGCCCTCTAGCGGGGGGCGAAGAGACCCAGTACTTC. Its translation: CASSPLAGGEETQYF.